A selection of T cell receptor beta chains follows, all from one sample in a study of beta chain features in type 1 diabetes. Measured with immunoSEQ multiplex PCR; TCRdb has only the in-frame clones, and not every one. The data hold 300,000 to 400,000 clones, with roughly 14% observed a single time. The sequencing input was naive CD4+ T cells from blood. Receptors originate from a woman between 18 and 30 years old with type 1 diabetes. Each CDR3 is given with its conserved first and last residue. The D gene is left open where the match is weak. Size tells how often a clone was seen (once, few, many) or the class of an expanded clone, and some rows leave it out.

clone_size,j_call,d_call,v_call,cdr3_aa,cdr3_nt
.,TRBJ2-7,.,TRBV5-1,CASSLGVTGVDEQYF,TGCGCCAGCAGCTTGGGTGTTACGGGAGTGGACGAGCAGTACTTC
.,TRBJ2-6,.,TRBV5-1,CASSLEGRRGSGANVLTF,TGCGCCAGCAGCTTGGAAGGGAGGCGGGGTTCTGGGGCCAACGTCCTGACTTTC
.,TRBJ1-1,TRBD1,TRBV29-1,CSVAIQGGGLILTEAFF,TGCAGCGTTGCCATCCAGGGGGGTGGTCTTATTTTGACTGAAGCTTTCTTT
few,TRBJ2-7,TRBD2,TRBV7-2,CASSTLAGVEEQYF,TGTGCCAGCAGCACACTAGCGGGAGTTGAAGAGCAGTACTTC
.,TRBJ2-7,.,TRBV14,CASSPGYEQYF,TGTGCCAGCAGCCCAGGTTACGAGCAGTACTTC
few,TRBJ1-2,TRBD1,TRBV4-2,CASSQLLRDSKGSYGYTF,TGTGCCAGCAGCCAACTCCTTCGGGACAGCAAAGGCAGCTATGGCTACACCTTC
few,TRBJ2-3,TRBD2,TRBV7-9,CASSWGSGRASPDTQYF,TGTGCCAGCAGCTGGGGGAGCGGGAGGGCCTCCCCAGATACGCAGTATTTT
few,TRBJ2-2,.,TRBV25-1,CASSYQYRTGELFF,TGTGCCAGCAGTTATCAGTACAGGACCGGGGAGCTGTTTTTT
.,TRBJ1-2,TRBD1,TRBV5-5,CASSYGTESYGYTF,TGTGCCAGCAGCTATGGGACAGAGTCTTATGGCTACACCTTC
.,TRBJ2-1,TRBD2,TRBV7-8,CASSPLAGGLSEQFF,TGTGCCAGCAGCCCGTTAGCGGGAGGGCTGAGTGAGCAGTTCTTC
.,TRBJ2-1,TRBD2,TRBV28,CAGGTSGQHEQFF,TGTGCCGGAGGGACTAGCGGGCAGCATGAGCAGTTCTTC
.,TRBJ2-5,.,TRBV5-4,CASSLAGGETQYF,TGTGCCAGCAGCTTGGCCGGAGGAGAGACCCAGTACTTC